These T cell receptor beta chains were read from a single sample in a study of identical twins. MiXCR was run by TCRdb on the 5' RACE reads, yielding one entry per CDR3 protein. The data hold roughly 700,000 distinct CDR3 sequences, with 8% to 9% observed a single time. This sample was shared with a second study, whose subject was yellow fever vaccine responses in identical twins.

Sequencing was carried out using PBMCs. These receptors all stem from a young woman in good health. The CDR3 runs from the conserved cysteine through the conserved F or W. The D gene is left open where the match is weak. Where a row states a size, it is once, few, many or the class of an expanded clone; other rows omit it.

v_call	d_call	clone_size	j_call	cdr3_aa	cdr3_nt
TRBV19	-	-	TRBJ2-6	CASSGGAGANVLTF	TGTGCCAGTAGTGGGGGCGCAGGGGCCAACGTCCTGACTTTC
TRBV29-1	-	-	TRBJ2-5	CSVEGQETQYF	TGCAGCGTTGAGGGACAAGAGACCCAGTACTTC
TRBV24-1	TRBD2	few	TRBJ2-1	CATSAESGIYNEQFF	TGTGCCACCAGTGCGGAGAGCGGGATCTACAATGAGCAGTTCTTC
TRBV5-1	TRBD2	few	TRBJ2-1	CASSLGPAGGLGEQFF	TGCGCCAGCAGCTTGGGTCCAGCGGGGGGGCTCGGTGAGCAGTTCTTC
TRBV29-1	TRBD2	few	TRBJ2-5	CSVSGGALGETQYF	TGCAGCGTCAGCGGGGGGGCTTTGGGAGAGACCCAGTACTTC
TRBV12-3/TRBV12-4	-	-	TRBJ2-1	CASSSLTGLNYNEQFF	TGTGCCAGCAGTTCCCTCACAGGGTTAAACTACAATGAGCAGTTCTTC
TRBV6-4	-	many	TRBJ2-1	CASSEGASGGTLGQFF	TGTGCCAGCAGTGAGGGGGCTAGCGGAGGTACATTAGGGCAGTTCTTC
TRBV28	-	few	TRBJ2-1	CASSKGGSYNEQFF	TGTGCCAGCAGCAAAGGGGGCTCCTACAATGAGCAGTTCTTC
TRBV19	-	few	TRBJ1-1	CASSIWVDTEAFF	TGTGCCAGTAGTATCTGGGTCGACACTGAAGCTTTCTTT
TRBV27	-	many	TRBJ1-1	CASSLSTGGLSEAFF	TGTGCCAGCAGTTTATCGACGGGGGGCCTTAGCGAAGCTTTCTTT
TRBV11-3	TRBD2	-	TRBJ2-7	CASSLVAILAGNYEQYF	TGTGCCAGCAGCTTAGTGGCAATACTAGCGGGAAACTACGAGCAGTACTTC
TRBV27	TRBD2	few	TRBJ2-5	CASSPLLAGGRETQYF	TGTGCCAGCAGTCCATTACTAGCGGGGGGGCGCGAGACCCAGTACTTC
TRBV10-3	-	few	TRBJ2-7	CAIRSPRGSSYEQYF	TGTGCCATCAGAAGCCCTCGAGGGAGCTCCTACGAGCAGTACTTC
TRBV7-9	TRBD2	-	TRBJ2-1	CASSKDGLAVEQFF	TGTGCCAGCAGCAAAGACGGACTAGCGGTTGAGCAGTTCTTC
TRBV4-3	TRBD1	few	TRBJ1-1	CASSLGTGDTEAFF	TGCGCCAGCAGCCTCGGGACAGGGGACACTGAAGCTTTCTTT
TRBV3-1	-	few	TRBJ1-1	CASSLSEGLAFF	TGTGCCAGCAGCCTATCAGAGGGATTAGCTTTCTTT
TRBV6-1	-	-	TRBJ2-7	CASSRDQNPNEQYF	TGTGCCAGCAGTAGAGACCAGAATCCCAACGAGCAGTACTTC
TRBV5-6	-	once	TRBJ2-7	CASSPSGRGPHEQYF	TGTGCCAGCAGCCCTAGTGGCAGGGGTCCCCACGAGCAGTACTTC
TRBV29-1	-	-	TRBJ2-3	CSVVQDTSTDTQYF	TGCAGCGTGGTCCAGGATACTAGCACAGATACGCAGTATTTT
TRBV10-3	-	many	TRBJ2-1	CAMGTEYNEQFF	TGTGCCATGGGGACGGAGTACAATGAGCAGTTCTTC
TRBV29-1	TRBD1	few	TRBJ2-7	CSVEDRSTYEQYF	TGCAGCGTTGAGGACAGGTCAACTTACGAGCAGTACTTC
TRBV7-8	-	-	TRBJ2-7	CASSLISLGSYEQYF	TGTGCCAGCAGCCTAATTTCACTGGGCTCCTACGAGCAGTACTTC
TRBV7-2	-	many	TRBJ1-5	CASSLAGAQKSQHF	TGTGCCAGCAGCTTAGCAGGCGCCCAGAAGTCCCAGCATTTT
TRBV7-3	TRBD1	many	TRBJ2-1	CASSETGDSYNEQFF	TGTGCCAGCAGCGAGACAGGGGACTCCTACAATGAGCAGTTCTTC
TRBV12-3/TRBV12-4	TRBD2	many	TRBJ2-1	CASRPTGGVYNEQFF	TGTGCCAGCAGACCCACGGGGGGGGTCTACAATGAGCAGTTCTTC
TRBV7-2	TRBD2	few	TRBJ2-7	CASSLTSGHSSYEQYF	TGTGCCAGCAGCTTAACTAGCGGCCATAGCTCCTACGAGCAGTACTTC
TRBV28	-	-	TRBJ2-5	CASSFSGSLGQETQYF	TGTGCCAGCAGTTTCTCCGGGTCTCTAGGCCAAGAGACCCAGTACTTC
TRBV2	-	few	TRBJ2-7	CASSGVDTIYEQYF	TGTGCCAGCAGTGGGGTTGACACCATCTACGAGCAGTACTTC
TRBV5-1	TRBD1	-	TRBJ2-3	CASSLGPAGGVSSDTQYF	TGCGCCAGCAGCTTGGGACCAGCAGGGGGCGTTTCTTCAGATACGCAGTATTTT
TRBV7-6	-	few	TRBJ2-2	CAAGNTGELFF	TGTGCCGCAGGGAACACCGGGGAGCTGTTTTTT
TRBV20-1	TRBD1	many	TRBJ2-7	CSATRDRGTYEQYF	TGCAGTGCTACCCGGGACAGGGGCACCTACGAGCAGTACTTC
TRBV27	TRBD1	-	TRBJ1-6	CASTLGQGGNSPLHF	TGTGCCAGCACCCTGGGACAGGGTGGCAATTCACCCCTCCACTTT
TRBV14	-	-	TRBJ2-3	CASSQAREYADTQYF	TGTGCCAGCAGCCAAGCCCGGGAGTACGCAGATACGCAGTATTTT
TRBV29-1	TRBD1	many	TRBJ2-3	CSVDRTGLNTQYF	TGCAGCGTTGACAGGACAGGGTTAAATACGCAGTATTTT